This entry describes one T cell receptor beta chain. Its target is not known. Germline CDR1 MDHEN, CDR2 SYDVKM. Trimming shortened V by 7 bases and J by 4 bases, and 8 bases separated the two germline ends. The CDR3 runs to 12 residues. This sample was included in a study of cytomegalovirus exposure and HLA in healthy donors. General study findings and limits: Prediction of most subjects' HLA-A and HLA-B alleles by TCR beta sequences was reportedly accurate. HLA restriction was apparent for most CMV-associated TCR beta chains in a later analysis.

60 Vbeta and 13 Jbeta primers were used in PCR. Profiled with immunoSEQ multiplex PCR; TCRdb holds only in-frame clones, not every one. The repertoire consists of 85,000 to 130,000 clones, with approximately 80% occurring once and the leading ten covering 1.5% to 2%. Samples came from healthy bone marrow donors. The sequence came from a middle-aged man in good health and CMV-seronegative. The chain combines TRBV28 with TRBJ1-5, with D possibly TRBD1 on 6 matching bases. Sequences were obtained from PBMCs. As DNA, the CDR3 is TGTGCCAGCAAGGGGGAAAATCAGCCCCAGCATTTT. Translating it yields CASKGENQPQHF.